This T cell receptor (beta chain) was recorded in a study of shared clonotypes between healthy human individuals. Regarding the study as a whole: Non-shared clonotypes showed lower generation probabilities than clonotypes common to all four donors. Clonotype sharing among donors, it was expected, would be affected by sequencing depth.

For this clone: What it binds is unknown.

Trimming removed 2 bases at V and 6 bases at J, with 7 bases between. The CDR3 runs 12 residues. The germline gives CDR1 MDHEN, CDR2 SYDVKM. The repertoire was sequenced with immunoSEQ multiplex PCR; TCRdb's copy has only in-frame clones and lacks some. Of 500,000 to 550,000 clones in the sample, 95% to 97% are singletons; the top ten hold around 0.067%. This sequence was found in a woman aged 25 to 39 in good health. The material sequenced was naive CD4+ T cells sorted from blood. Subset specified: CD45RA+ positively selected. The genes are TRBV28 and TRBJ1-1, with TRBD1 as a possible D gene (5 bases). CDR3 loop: CASSLQGSEAFF. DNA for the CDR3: TGTGCCAGCAGTTTACAGGGTTCTGAAGCTTTCTTT.